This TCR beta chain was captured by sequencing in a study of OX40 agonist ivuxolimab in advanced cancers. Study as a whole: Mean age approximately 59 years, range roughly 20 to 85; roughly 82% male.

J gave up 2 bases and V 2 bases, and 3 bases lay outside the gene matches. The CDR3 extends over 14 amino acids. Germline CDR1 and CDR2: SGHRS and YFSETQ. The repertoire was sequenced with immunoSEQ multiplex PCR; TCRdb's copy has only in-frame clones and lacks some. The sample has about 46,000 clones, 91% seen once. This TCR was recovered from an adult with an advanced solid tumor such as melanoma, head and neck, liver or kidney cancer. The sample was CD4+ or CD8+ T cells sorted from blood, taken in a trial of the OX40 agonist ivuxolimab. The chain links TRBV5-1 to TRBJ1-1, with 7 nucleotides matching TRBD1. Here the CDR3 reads CASSLGDSNTEAFF. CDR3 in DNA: TGCGCCAGCAGCTTAGGGGACAGTAACACTGAAGCTTTCTTT.